One and the same sample provided the 18 T cell receptor beta chains below, sequenced in a study of shared clonotypes between healthy human individuals. Assay: immunoSEQ multiplex PCR; the TCRdb copy retains only in-frame clones and omits some. The repertoire holds over 2 million clones, with roughly 95% as singletons. Material for sequencing was naive CD4+ T cells sorted from blood. Subset denoted: CD45RA+ positively selected. These receptors were taken from a man between 18 and 29 years old in good health.

V usage is TRBV18 and J usage is TRBJ2-7, with a weak D call TRBD1 (6 bases). V lost 5 bases to trimming and J lost 5 bases, with 13 bases between them. The germline CDR1 and CDR2 sequences are KGHSH and LQKENI. CDR3 length: 13 residues. As DNA, the CDR3 is TGTGCCAGCTCATCCACGACAGGTAACGAGCAGTACTTC. Protein: CASSSTTGNEQYF.

The genes are TRBV5-1 and TRBJ2-1, with D possibly matching TRBD1 (6 bases). The V gene's germline CDR1 is SGHRS and CDR2 YFSETQ. The length of the CDR3 is 14 residues. V lost 4 bases and J 8 bases, leaving 16 bases between the germline ends. CDR3 region: CASSTTGNSDEQFF. The CDR3 DNA is TGCGCCAGCAGCACAACAGGGAACAGCGATGAGCAGTTCTTC.

Of note for this clone: At the DNA level, this CDR3 is encoded by other sequences in the same sample as well. The rearrangement links TRBV5-4 to TRBJ2-1, with D maybe TRBD2 (6 bases). CDR1 and CDR2 from the germline V gene are SGHNT and YYREEE (reference sequence). Trimming cost V 4 bases and J 1 base, with 9 bases left between them. The CDR3 consists of 14 residues. CDR3 sequence: CASSPRGSYNEQFF. DNA of the CDR3: TGTGCCAGCAGCCCGCGGGGATCCTACAATGAGCAGTTCTTC.

The chain is built from TRBV30 and TRBJ2-5; maybe TRBD2 (5 bases). The germline CDR1 and CDR2 sequences are GTSNPN and SVGIG (reference sequence). Trimming cost V 0 bases and J 4 bases, with 9 bases left between them. The CDR3 totals 13 residues. CDR3 bases: TGTGCCTGGAGTGTTTTTGGAGGAGAGACCCAGTACTTC. This sequence encodes CAWSVFGGETQYF.

This clone has only one observation. The chain is built from TRBV4-3 and TRBJ1-2; the match to TRBD1 covers 9 bases. CDR3 length: 17 amino acids. Germline CDR1 reads LGHNA; CDR2 reads YSLEER. V gave up 0 bases and J gave up 3 bases; unmatched junction bases: 8. CDR3 sequence: CASSQDGQGTYYYGYTF. CDR3 nucleotide sequence: TGCGCCAGCAGCCAAGATGGACAGGGGACTTATTACTATGGCTACACCTTC.

This chain joins TRBV5-4 and TRBJ2-2; D could derive from TRBD1 or TRBD2 (6 bases each). V gave up 4 bases and J gave up 5 bases, with 15 bases separating them. From germline, CDR1 is SGHNT and CDR2 YYREEE (reference sequence). This CDR3 region has 15 residues. CDR3 nucleotides: TGTGCCAGCAGCCCGGACGGGGGCGGGACCGGGGAGCTGTTTTTT. Amino acid sequence: CASSPDGGGTGELFF.

Details on this clone: At one of its ends the junction is not consistent with the germline gene, which may arise from a read error. The gene calls are TRBV30 and TRBJ1-3, with no clear D. Per the germline V gene, CDR1 is GTSNPN and CDR2 is SVGIG (reference sequence). The CDR3 totals 14 residues. The CDR3 is CAWSGPAFIVPYSF. CDR3 DNA sequence: TGTGCCTGGAGTGGGCCAGCTTTCATCGTCCCATATTCTTTT.

This clone appeared once. V and J are TRBV10-3 and TRBJ1-2; a possible D gene is TRBD1 (6 bases). CDR1 and CDR2 from the germline V gene are ENHRY and SYGVKD. The length of the CDR3 is 15 residues. The V end lost 0 bases, the J end lost 5 bases, and 13 bases lay between the germline ends. The CDR3, as DNA: TGTGCCATCAGTGAGTCGACAGGAAGTTGGTATGGCTACACCTTC. Translated: CAISESTGSWYGYTF.

The chain is built from TRBV30 and TRBJ2-5, with TRBD2 matching 8 bases. The CDR3 runs to 16 residues. V gave up 2 bases and J gave up 5 bases; unmatched junction bases: 13. Looked up from germline, CDR1 is GTSNPN and CDR2 is SVGIG (reference sequence). This CDR3 reads CAWSPPVLAVGETQYF. Written as DNA, the CDR3 is TGTGCCTGGAGTCCCCCCGTACTAGCGGTGGGTGAGACCCAGTACTTC.

This clone was seen only once. The J gene is TRBJ1-1, the V gene TRBV6-5, with D uncertain. Germline V gene data show CDR1 as MNHEY and CDR2 as SVGAGI. The CDR3 covers 13 residues. V was cut by 0 bases and J by 9 bases, with 11 bases left in between. The CDR3 DNA follows: TGTGCCAGCAGTTACTCGATCCAAACAAAAGCTTTCTTT. It yields the protein CASSYSIQTKAFF.

The J gene is TRBJ1-1, the V gene TRBV12-5; D is possibly TRBD1 (5 bases). The CDR3 runs 16 residues. Between the trimmed V and J ends, which lost 2 bases and 0 bases, there was a span of 13 bases. From germline, CDR1 is LGHNT and CDR2 FRNRAP. CDR3 DNA: TGTGCTAGTGGTTTGTTGGGGGGACGCATGAACACTGAAGCTTTCTTT. It codes for CASGLLGGRMNTEAFF. The full variable domain, completed using reference TRBV12-5 and TRBJ1-1, is DARVTQTPRHKVTEMGQEVTMRCQPILGHNTVFWYRQTMMQGLELLAYFRNRAPLDDSGMPKDRFSAEMPDATLATLKIQPSEPRDSAVYFCASGLLGGRMNTEAFFGQGTRLTVV.

CDR3 sequence reads: CASSQDLAESYEQYF. The CDR3 DNA sequence: TGCGCCAGCAGCCAAGATCTTGCGGAGTCCTACGAGCAGTACTTC. V and J are TRBV4-3 and TRBJ2-7; D is unresolved. The germline V gene has CDR1 LGHNA and CDR2 YSLEER. The CDR3 spans 15 residues. The V end was cut by 0 bases, the J end by 1 base, with 10 bases between.

The rearrangement links TRBV10-3 to TRBJ1-6, with 8 nucleotides matching TRBD1. Trimming at V came to 6 bases and at J to 6 bases, leaving 4 bases not matched to a gene. This CDR3 spans 14 amino acids. Germline values: CDR1 ENHRY, CDR2 SYGVKD. CDR3 amino acids: CAISRTGLNSPLHF. Written as DNA, the CDR3 is TGTGCCATCAGCCGGACAGGGCTTAATTCACCCCTCCACTTT.

This clone occurred once. The chain recombines TRBV2 with TRBJ2-7; possibly TRBD1 for D (6 bases). V lost 5 bases, J lost 6 bases, and 14 bases lay in between. Germline lookup yields CDR1 SNHLY and CDR2 FYNNEI. CDR3 size: 13 residues. The CDR3 DNA is TGTGCCAGCAGTTTTGAAGGGGGTTTCGAGCAGTACTTC. Its protein is CASSFEGGFEQYF.

The V gene is TRBV5-8, the J gene TRBJ2-2; D not certain. V shed 5 bases and J shed 7 bases, with 6 bases lying between them. Germline V lookup: CDR1 SGHTS, CDR2 YDEGEE. The CDR3 consists of 11 residues. CDR3 coding DNA: TGTGCCAGCAGAGTAGGCGGGGAGCTGTTTTTT. Encoded protein: CASRVGGELFF.

The chain has TRBV5-4 and TRBJ2-5, with 13 bases that match TRBD2. With 4 bases clipped from V and 2 bases from J, the junction kept 5 bases outside the gene matches. Germline V gives CDR1 SGHNT, CDR2 YYREEE (reference sequence). The CDR3 extends over 16 amino acids. In nucleotides, the CDR3 is TGTGCCAGCAGCCCTTGGACTAGCGGGGGACAAGAGACCCAGTACTTC. It specifies CASSPWTSGGQETQYF.

As for this clone: The junction differs from germline at one of its ends, possibly a read error. The J gene is TRBJ2-3, the V gene TRBV7-7; TRBD2 aligns across 7 bases. Germline loops: CDR1 SSHAT, CDR2 FNYEAQ (reference sequence). The CDR3 is 16 amino acids. CDR3: CASSLGVGGLADTQYF. The CDR3, as DNA: TGTGCTAGCAGCTTAGGCGTCGGGGGGTTGGCAGATACGCAGTATTTT.

The J gene is TRBJ1-4, the V gene TRBV6-1; D gene uncertain. V was pared by 2 bases and J by 3 bases, with 13 bases between. The CDR3 runs 16 residues. Germline-derived CDR1 and CDR2 are MNHNS and SASEGT. The CDR3 protein is CASSEFRGRSNEKLFF. The CDR3 nucleotides are TGTGCCAGCAGTGAATTCCGCGGCCGGTCTAATGAAAAACTGTTTTTT.